The clone carrying this T cell receptor (beta chain) has at least ten counts. Its specificity is unknown. Preparation of TCR beta libraries was done by quantitative 5'-RACE with molecular barcodes. TCRdb re-called the 5' RACE reads with MiXCR, one entry per CDR3 protein. The sample contains 150,000 to 200,000 distinct CDR3 sequences, about 13% of which appear only once. This entry belongs to a study of CD8 T cells in ankylosing spondylitis. Study-level findings and limits: Researchers report that disease-linked clones proved CD8+ and relatively rare in peripheral blood. Matched ankylosing spondylitis synovial fluid reportedly showed significant enrichment of disease-linked clones. Previously reported in reactive arthritis synovial fluid and blood were some of the motif variants.

The CDR3 loop spans 15 amino acids. Per the germline V gene, CDR1 is MDHEN and CDR2 is SYDVKM. With 7 bases clipped from V and 6 bases from J, the junction kept 10 bases outside the gene matches. The sample comprised blood, either unsorted or a sorted T cell fraction (not recorded which). This chain links TRBV28 with TRBJ2-3; TRBD1 matches at 10 bases. This receptor was identified in a male donor with ankylosing spondylitis or in good health (not recorded which). Here the CDR3 DNA reads TGTGCCAGCAACCCCAGACAGGGGGCAATTGATACGCAGTATTTT. Its protein is CASNPRQGAIDTQYF.